This T cell receptor (beta chain) derives from a study of cytomegalovirus exposure and HLA in healthy donors. Overall study findings and caveats: Roughly uniform sequencing depth across donors was assumed, possibly incorrectly. In a later analysis, a genetic analysis reported fewer productive-TCR N-insertions in an Asian-associated ancestry cluster than the cohort average. Some segments of the V type, notably TRBV6-2 and TRBV6-3, were excluded as indistinguishable.

The CDR3 totals 16 residues. Germline CDR1 MDHEN, CDR2 SYDVKM. Trimming took off 5 bases at V and 3 bases at J, with 20 bases between the two ends. This clone showed up just a few times. The antigen remains unidentified. Both 60 Vbeta primers and 13 Jbeta primers went into the PCR. Sequencing was performed with immunoSEQ multiplex PCR; in TCRdb, only in-frame clones are kept and a portion is missing. The data contain 110,000 to 150,000 clones, 65% to 75% of them singletons. J is TRBJ2-7 and V is TRBV28; D is perhaps TRBD1 (6 bases). This TCR came from a man aged 55-75 years in good health and CMV-seronegative. Specimen: PBMCs. DNA of the CDR3: TGTGCCAGCAGTCGCCTGGGAGAGGGGGAAGGCTACGAGCAGTACTTC. This gives the protein CASSRLGEGEGYEQYF.